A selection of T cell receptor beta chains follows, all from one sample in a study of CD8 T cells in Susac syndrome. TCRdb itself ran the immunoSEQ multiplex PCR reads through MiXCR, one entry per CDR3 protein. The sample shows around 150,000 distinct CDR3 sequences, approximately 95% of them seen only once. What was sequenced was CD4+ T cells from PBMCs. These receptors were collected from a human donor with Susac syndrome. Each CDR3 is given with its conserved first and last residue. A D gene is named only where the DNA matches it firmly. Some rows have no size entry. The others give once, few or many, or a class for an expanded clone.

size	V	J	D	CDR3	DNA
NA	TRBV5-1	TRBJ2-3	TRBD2	CASRPTSGDTDTQYF	TGCGCCAGTCGGCCGACTAGCGGAGACACAGATACGCAGTATTTT
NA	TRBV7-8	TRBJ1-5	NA	CASSLDPGQASTINQPQHF	TGTGCCAGCAGCTTAGACCCGGGGCAGGCTTCCACTATCAATCAGCCCCAGCATTTT
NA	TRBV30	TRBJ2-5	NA	CAWNRPVGAQETQYF	TGTGCCTGGAACCGACCCGTGGGGGCTCAAGAGACCCAGTACTTC
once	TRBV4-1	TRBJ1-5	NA	CASSQVMRGNQPQHF	TGCGCCAGCAGCCAAGTGATGAGAGGCAATCAGCCCCAGCATTTT
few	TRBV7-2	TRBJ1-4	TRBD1	CASSLDRANEKLFF	TGTGCCAGCAGCTTGGACAGGGCTAATGAAAAACTGTTTTTT
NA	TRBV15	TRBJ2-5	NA	CATSASGRKETQYF	TGTGCCACCAGCGCGTCGGGCCGAAAAGAGACCCAGTACTTC
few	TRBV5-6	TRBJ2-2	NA	CASSPGQLYTGELFF	TGTGCCAGCAGCCCCGGACAGCTTTACACCGGGGAGCTGTTTTTT
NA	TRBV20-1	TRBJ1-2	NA	CSARGVHGYTF	TGCAGTGCTAGGGGGGTTCATGGCTACACCTTC
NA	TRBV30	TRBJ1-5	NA	CAWSGARNQPQHF	TGTGCCTGGTCGGGGGCGCGTAATCAGCCCCAGCATTTT
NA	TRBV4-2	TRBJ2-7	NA	CASSQESKGGEQYF	TGTGCCAGCAGCCAAGAGTCGAAAGGGGGCGAGCAGTACTTC
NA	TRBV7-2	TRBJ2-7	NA	CASSFDRLSYEQYF	TGTGCCAGCAGCTTTGACAGGCTTAGCTACGAGCAGTACTTC
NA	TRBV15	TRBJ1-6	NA	CATSTLTPGAHSPLHF	TGTGCCACCAGCACATTGACGCCCGGGGCCCATTCACCCCTCCACTTT
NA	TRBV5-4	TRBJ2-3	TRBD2	CALSTGGVTDTQYF	TGTGCCTTATCAACGGGGGGAGTCACAGATACGCAGTATTTT
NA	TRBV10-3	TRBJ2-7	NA	CATARDSYEQYF	TGTGCCACAGCCCGGGACTCCTACGAGCAGTACTTC
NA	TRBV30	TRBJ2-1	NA	CAWSYVGGRTEQFF	TGTGCCTGGAGTTATGTGGGAGGACGGACTGAGCAGTTCTTC
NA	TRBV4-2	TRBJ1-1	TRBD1	CASSQDEGTGGTEAFF	TGTGCCAGCAGCCAAGATGAGGGGACAGGGGGCACTGAAGCTTTCTTT
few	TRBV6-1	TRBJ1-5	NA	CASRIQGNQPQHF	TGTGCCAGCAGAATACAGGGCAATCAGCCCCAGCATTTT
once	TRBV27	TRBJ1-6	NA	CASSLVEASPLHF	TGTGCCAGCAGTTTGGTGGAAGCGTCACCCCTCCACTTT
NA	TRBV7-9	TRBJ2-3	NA	CASSPRGGSTQYF	TGTGCCAGCAGCCCCCGCGGTGGAAGTACGCAGTATTTT
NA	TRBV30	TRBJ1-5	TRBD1	CAWSPRTGNQPQHF	TGTGCCTGGAGTCCCCGGACAGGGAATCAGCCCCAGCATTTT
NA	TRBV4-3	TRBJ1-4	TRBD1	CASSQPGQFNEKLFF	TGCGCCAGCAGCCAACCGGGACAGTTTAATGAAAAACTGTTTTTT
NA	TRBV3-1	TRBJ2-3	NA	CASSQDVGVGTDTQYF	TGTGCCAGCAGCCAAGATGTGGGAGTCGGCACAGATACGCAGTATTTT
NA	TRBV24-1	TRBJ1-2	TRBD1	CATSDRGRGYTF	TGTGCCACCAGTGACAGGGGGCGCGGCTACACCTTC
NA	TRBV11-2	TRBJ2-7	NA	CASSATDLYEQYF	TGTGCCAGCAGCGCGACGGACCTCTACGAGCAGTACTTC
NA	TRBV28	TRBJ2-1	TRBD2	CASSLGGLAGGRLYNEQFF	TGTGCCAGCAGTTTGGGTGGACTAGCGGGAGGCCGCCTTTACAATGAGCAGTTCTTC
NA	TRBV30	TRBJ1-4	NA	CAWSVGTNNEKLFF	TGTGCCTGGAGTGTAGGTACGAATAATGAAAAACTGTTTTTT
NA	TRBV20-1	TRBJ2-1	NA	CSARGRRNEQFF	TGCAGTGCTAGGGGTAGGCGGAATGAGCAGTTCTTC
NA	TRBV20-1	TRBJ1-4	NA	CSAPGETNEKLFF	TGCAGTGCCCCCGGGGAGACTAATGAAAAACTGTTTTTT
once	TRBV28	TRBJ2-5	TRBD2	CASSLETGLGETQYF	TGTGCCAGCAGTTTAGAAACGGGACTAGGAGAGACCCAGTACTTC
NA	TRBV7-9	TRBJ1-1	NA	CASSFQVAEAFF	TGTGCCAGCAGCTTCCAGGTAGCTGAAGCTTTCTTT
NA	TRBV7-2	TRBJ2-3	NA	CASSLTSRWIDTQYF	TGTGCCAGCAGCTTAACCTCACGATGGATAGATACGCAGTATTTT
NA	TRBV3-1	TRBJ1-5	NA	CASSQDGQQPQHF	TGTGCCAGCAGCCAAGACGGTCAGCAGCCCCAGCATTTT
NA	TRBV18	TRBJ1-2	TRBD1	CASSTRSGGAWVPYGYTF	TGTGCCAGCTCAACCCGCTCAGGGGGCGCGTGGGTTCCCTATGGCTACACCTTC
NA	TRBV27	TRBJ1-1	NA	CASSSLSEAFF	TGTGCCAGCAGTTCTTTGAGTGAAGCTTTCTTT
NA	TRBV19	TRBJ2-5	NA	CASTPRTRETQYF	TGTGCCAGTACCCCGAGGACGCGAGAGACCCAGTACTTC
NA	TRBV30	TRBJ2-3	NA	CAWRAPGFGTDTQYF	TGTGCCTGGAGGGCCCCGGGGTTCGGGACAGATACGCAGTATTTT
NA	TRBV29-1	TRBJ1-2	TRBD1	CSLRTGGRGYTF	TGCAGCTTAAGGACAGGGGGCCGTGGCTACACCTTC
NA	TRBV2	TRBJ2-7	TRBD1	CASNGQGNYEQYF	TGTGCCAGCAACGGACAGGGTAACTACGAGCAGTACTTC
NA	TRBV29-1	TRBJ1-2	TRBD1	CSVEDYRGFGYTF	TGCAGCGTTGAAGATTACAGGGGATTTGGCTACACCTTC
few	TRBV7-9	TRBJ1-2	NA	CASSFGEAQNYGYTF	TGTGCCAGCAGCTTCGGCGAGGCGCAAAATTATGGCTACACCTTC
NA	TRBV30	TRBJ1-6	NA	CAGAEGSSYNSPLHF	TGTGCCGGGGCGGAGGGAAGCTCCTATAATTCACCCCTCCACTTT
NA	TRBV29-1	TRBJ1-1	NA	CSVKLSSGATEAFF	TGCAGCGTCAAACTAAGCTCCGGGGCCACTGAAGCTTTCTTT
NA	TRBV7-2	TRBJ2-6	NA	CASSLEPTGANVLTF	TGTGCCAGCAGCTTAGAACCAACTGGGGCCAACGTCCTGACTTTC
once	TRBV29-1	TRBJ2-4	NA	CSVLEGAKNIQYF	TGCAGCGTTTTGGAGGGGGCCAAAAACATTCAGTACTTC
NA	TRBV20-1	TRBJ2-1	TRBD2	CSARDPSTSGDYNEQFF	TGCAGTGCTAGAGATCCCTCTACTAGCGGGGATTACAATGAGCAGTTCTTC
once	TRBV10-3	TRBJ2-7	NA	CATRELDPYEQYF	TGTGCCACGAGGGAGCTAGACCCCTACGAGCAGTACTTC
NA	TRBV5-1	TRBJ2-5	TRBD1	CASSLGTGEETQYF	TGCGCCAGCAGCTTAGGGACAGGGGAAGAGACCCAGTACTTC
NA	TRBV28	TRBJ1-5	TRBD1	CASRSTGVGNQPQHF	TGTGCCAGCAGGTCCACAGGGGTCGGAAATCAGCCCCAGCATTTT
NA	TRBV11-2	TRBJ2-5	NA	CASSLGFRGSQETQYF	TGTGCCAGCAGCTTAGGATTCCGGGGCTCCCAAGAGACCCAGTACTTC
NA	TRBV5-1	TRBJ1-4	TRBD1	CASSGDGQGHEKLFF	TGCGCCAGCAGCGGGGACGGACAGGGGCATGAAAAACTGTTTTTT
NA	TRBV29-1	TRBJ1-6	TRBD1	CSVRTGTGVNSPLHF	TGCAGCGTCCGAACCGGGACAGGGGTAAATTCACCCCTCCACTTT
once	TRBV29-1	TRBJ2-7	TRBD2	CSGKGLASDEQYF	TGCAGCGGGAAGGGACTAGCGAGCGACGAGCAGTACTTC
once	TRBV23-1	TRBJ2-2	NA	CASSHLGTGELFF	TGCGCCAGCAGCCATTTGGGCACCGGGGAGCTGTTTTTT
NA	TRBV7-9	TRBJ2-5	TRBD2	CASSLGKGGLAGETQYF	TGTGCCAGCAGCTTAGGAAAAGGTGGCCTAGCGGGAGAGACCCAGTACTTC
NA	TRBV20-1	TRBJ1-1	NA	CSAKDGTTNTEAFF	TGCAGTGCTAAGGACGGGACAACGAACACTGAAGCTTTCTTT
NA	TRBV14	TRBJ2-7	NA	CASSQVRVSEQYF	TGTGCCAGCAGCCAAGTTCGGGTATCCGAGCAGTACTTC
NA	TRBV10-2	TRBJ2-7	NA	CASRYRGSEQYF	TGCGCCAGCAGGTATCGGGGGAGCGAGCAGTACTTC
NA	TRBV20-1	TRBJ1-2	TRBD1	CSASGTAYGYTF	TGCAGTGCCTCCGGGACAGCCTATGGCTACACCTTC
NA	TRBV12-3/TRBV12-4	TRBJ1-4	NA	CASSFIGEKLFF	TGTGCCAGCAGTTTTATCGGTGAAAAACTGTTTTTT